Below, 14 T cell receptor beta chains from the same sample are listed, as sequenced in a study of cytomegalovirus exposure and HLA in healthy donors (dated by TCRdb to 2016 to 2017). The library was built by means of the immunoSEQ multiplex PCR assay. Sourced from immuneACCESS, this table was stored by TCRdb with only in-frame sequences that have V and J called. A share of the clones is absent; for the studies checked, an unresolved V gene accounts for under half, and the remainder has no known explanation. The sample data list 100,000 to 150,000 clones, and about 90% of these were observed just once. The ten largest clones take up 1.4% of the sample. The sequencing input was PBMCs. These receptors originate from a young man in good health and CMV-seronegative.

This clone was seen a few times. The V call is TRBV6-1, the J call TRBJ2-7; 9 nucleotides agree with TRBD2. After removal of 8 bases from V and 6 bases from J, the junction contained 8 bases not matched to a gene. CDR3 length equals 13 residues. Germline values: CDR1 MNHNS, CDR2 SASEGT. The CDR3 DNA is TGTGCCAGCTCTGCAGCGGGAGGTCTCGAGCAGTACTTC. Translated, it gives CASSAAGGLEQYF.

CDR3 loop: CASSLGGGRAVNIQYF. For the CDR3, the DNA is TGCGCCAGCAGCCTGGGGGGCGGGAGGGCCGTGAACATTCAGTACTTC. The rearrangement joins TRBV5-1 to TRBJ2-4; 9 nucleotides agree with TRBD2. The CDR3 runs to 16 residues. From germline, CDR1 is SGHRS and CDR2 YFSETQ. The V gene end was trimmed by 4 bases and the J gene end by 7 bases; junction bases not matched to a gene: 12.

The chain carries TRBV9 and TRBJ2-7; 7 nucleotides agree with TRBD2. Unmatched junction bases numbered 6, after V lost 0 bases and J lost 3 bases. Germline values: CDR1 SGDLS, CDR2 YYNGEE. The CDR3 contains 15 residues. The CDR3 DNA reads TGTGCCAGCAGCGTAGCCAGCGGGGCCGTCTACGAGCAGTACTTC. This codes for CASSVASGAVYEQYF.

The chain links TRBV19 to TRBJ1-5, with 7 bases that match TRBD1. V was clipped by 7 bases and J by 1 base; unmatched bases: 13. From germline, CDR1 is LNHDA and CDR2 SQIVND (reference sequence). The CDR3 has 17 amino acids. The CDR3 region has the DNA TGTGCCAGTACAAAACGCCGGGCAGGGGGAAGCAATCAGCCCCAGCATTTT. It translates to CASTKRRAGGSNQPQHF. Using reference TRBV19 and TRBJ1-5 for the parts outside the CDR3, the full variable domain is DGGITQSPKYLFRKEGQNVTLSCEQNLNHDAMYWYRQDPGQGLRLIYYSQIVNDFQKGDIAEGYSVSREKKESFPLTVTSAQKNPTAFYLCASTKRRAGGSNQPQHFGDGTRLSIL.

The V gene is TRBV5-1, the J gene TRBJ2-7, with a tentative D call TRBD2 (5 bases). Per the germline V gene, CDR1 is SGHRS and CDR2 is YFSETQ. This CDR3 spans 14 amino acids. V dropped 0 bases and J dropped 3 bases, with 10 bases sitting between them. CDR3 bases: TGCGCCAGCAGCTTGGAGTCCGGGGACTACGAGCAGTACTTC. This sequence encodes CASSLESGDYEQYF.

This chain uses TRBV2 with TRBJ1-5; tentative D call: TRBD1 (6 bases). Germline CDR1 and CDR2: SNHLY and FYNNEI. CDR3 length: 15 residues. V lost 6 bases and J 2 bases, leaving 14 bases between the germline ends. As DNA, the CDR3 is TGTGCCAGCAGCACGGCAGGGGTCGGCAATCAGCCCCAGCATTTT. This sequence encodes CASSTAGVGNQPQHF.

This clone occurred once. The gene calls are TRBV9 and TRBJ2-3; possibly TRBD1 for D (6 bases). Deletions cut 2 bases from V and 5 bases from J, with 12 bases between. This CDR3 has 14 residues. The germline V gene has CDR1 SGDLS and CDR2 YYNGEE. The CDR3 sequence: CASSVQGGRDTQYF. For the CDR3, the DNA is TGTGCCAGCAGCGTGCAAGGGGGAAGAGATACGCAGTATTTT.

The V and J genes are TRBV2 and TRBJ1-2; possible D gene TRBD1, 6 bases. V shed 8 bases and J shed 4 bases, with 20 bases lying between them. Germline V gene sequence: CDR1 SNHLY, CDR2 FYNNEI. This CDR3 comprises 15 residues. CDR3 in amino acids: CASRFGGRTGYGYTF. CDR3 sequence (DNA): TGTGCCAGCCGGTTCGGGGGGCGCACCGGCTATGGCTACACCTTC. The whole variable domain, remainder taken from reference TRBV2 and TRBJ1-2, is EPEVTQTPSHQVTQMGQEVILRCVPISNHLYFYWYRQILGQKVEFLVSFYNNEISEKSEIFDDQFSVERPDGSNFTLKIRSTKLEDSAMYFCASRFGGRTGYGYTFGSGTRLTVV.

This sequence joins TRBV9 and TRBJ2-7; weak D call: TRBD2 (6 bases). Looked up from germline, CDR1 is SGDLS and CDR2 is YYNGEE. V shed 4 bases and J shed 5 bases, with 19 bases lying between them. The CDR3 covers 15 residues. For the CDR3, the DNA is TGTGCCAGCAGCCCCGGGGGTCTCCCAGTGGACGAGCAGTACTTC. Translation: CASSPGGLPVDEQYF.

For the CDR3, the DNA is TGTGCCAGCACTCGAAATGGGAGGGGAGATACGCAGTATTTT. This sequence encodes CASTRNGRGDTQYF. V is TRBV27 and J is TRBJ2-3, with 7 bases fitting TRBD2. CDR1 and CDR2 from the germline V gene are MNHEY and SMNVEV (reference sequence). V shed 7 bases and J 5 bases; nucleotides not matched to a gene: 9. This CDR3 is built from 14 residues.

This clone was recorded only once. V and J are TRBV27 and TRBJ2-3, with D maybe TRBD1 (5 bases). This CDR3 is 14 amino acids long. Trimming cost V 7 bases and J 4 bases, with 15 bases left between them. Germline CDR1 MNHEY, CDR2 SMNVEV (reference sequence). The CDR3 sequence is CASITGSGSDTQYF. As DNA, the CDR3 is TGTGCCAGCATCACAGGATCTGGGTCAGATACGCAGTATTTT.

The chain carries TRBV5-1 and TRBJ2-7; 9 bases are a match to TRBD2. This CDR3 is built from 16 residues. In germline, CDR1 is SGHRS, CDR2 YFSETQ. The V segment lost 0 bases and the J segment 6 bases; nucleotides outside the gene matches: 10. For the CDR3, the DNA is TGCGCCAGCAGCTTGGCCGGGACTAGCTTTTTTTCCGAGCAGTACTTC. It codes for CASSLAGTSFFSEQYF.

In its sample, this clone was seen a few times. J is TRBJ2-5 and V is TRBV9; tentative D call: TRBD1 (6 bases). Looked up from germline, CDR1 is SGDLS and CDR2 is YYNGEE. V lost 4 bases and J lost 1, with 17 bases in between. The CDR3 length is 16 residues. The CDR3 spells CASSPSGRTAQETQYF. The CDR3 DNA follows: TGTGCCAGCAGCCCCAGCGGCAGGACAGCCCAAGAGACCCAGTACTTC.

The V gene is TRBV25-1, the J gene TRBJ2-3; D is uncertain. Trimming removed 2 bases from V and 4 bases from J, with 4 bases in between. This CDR3 spans 12 amino acids. Germline V CDR1 and CDR2: MGHDK, SYGVNS. CDR3 residues: CASSELADTQYF. Written as DNA, the CDR3 is TGTGCCAGCAGTGAACTAGCAGATACGCAGTATTTT.